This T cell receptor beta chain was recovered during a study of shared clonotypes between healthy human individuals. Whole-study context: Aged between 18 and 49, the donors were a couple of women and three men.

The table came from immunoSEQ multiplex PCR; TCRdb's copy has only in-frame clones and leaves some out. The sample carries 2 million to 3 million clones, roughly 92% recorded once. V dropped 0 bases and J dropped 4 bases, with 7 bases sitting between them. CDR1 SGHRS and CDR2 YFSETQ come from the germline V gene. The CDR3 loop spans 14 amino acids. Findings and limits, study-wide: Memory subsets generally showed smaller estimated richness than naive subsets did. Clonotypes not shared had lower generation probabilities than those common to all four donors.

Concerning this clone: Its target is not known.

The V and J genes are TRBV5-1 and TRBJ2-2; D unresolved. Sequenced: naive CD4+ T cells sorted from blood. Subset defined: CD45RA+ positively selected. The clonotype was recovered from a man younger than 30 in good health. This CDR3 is CASSLATTTGELFF. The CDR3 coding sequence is TGCGCCAGCAGCTTGGCCACTACCACCGGGGAGCTGTTTTTT.